These T cell receptor beta chains were read from a single sample in a study of cytomegalovirus exposure and HLA in healthy donors. TCRdb's copy holds only in-frame clones and misses some; the assay was immunoSEQ multiplex PCR. The sample includes tens of thousands of clones, 67% of them seen just once. The sample consisted of PBMCs. These receptors were collected from a woman aged 45-60 years in good health and CMV-seropositive. Both conserved end residues are part of each CDR3. D genes are given only for firm matches. Some rows mark clone size as missing; the rest say once, few, many or name a class of expanded clone.

j_call | d_call | clone_size | v_call | cdr3_nt | cdr3_aa
TRBJ1-5 | . | . | TRBV15 | TGTGCCACCAGCAGAGACCGGGTCCCGTCGCATTTT | CATSRDRVPSHF
TRBJ1-2 | TRBD1 | . | TRBV6-1 | TGTGCCAGCAGTCTGGACAGGGACTATGGCTACACCTTC | CASSLDRDYGYTF
TRBJ1-6 | TRBD1 | once | TRBV7-3 | TGTGCCAGCAGCTTATTGAGGGGGCCTAATTCACCCCTCCACTTT | CASSLLRGPNSPLHF
TRBJ2-3 | . | . | TRBV18 | TGTGCCAGCTCACCCGGGGTTGCGGGGTACCCAGATACGCAGTATTTT | CASSPGVAGYPDTQYF
TRBJ2-3 | TRBD2 | . | TRBV6-5 | TGTGCTAGCAACTCCGGAGGCGGGGGAATAGATACGCAGTATTTT | CASNSGGGGIDTQYF
TRBJ1-2 | . | . | TRBV5-1 | TGCGCCAGCAGCCTCACGGGGGGCCCCTATGGCTACACCTTC | CASSLTGGPYGYTF
TRBJ1-6 | . | . | TRBV16 | TGTGCCAGCAGCCAATTGAGGCGGGCTTCTTATAATTCACCCCTCCACTTT | CASSQLRRASYNSPLHF
TRBJ2-3 | . | . | TRBV6-1 | TGTGCCAGCAGTCAATTCACAGATACGCAGTATTTT | CASSQFTDTQYF
TRBJ2-1 | TRBD2 | . | TRBV28 | TGTGCCAGCAGTTTCGCCCGGGGGGGCTGGGGTGAGCAGTTCTTC | CASSFARGGWGEQFF
TRBJ2-7 | . | . | TRBV6-5 | TGTGCCAGCAGTTACTCTATACAGGGTCGTGAGCAGTACTTC | CASSYSIQGREQYF
TRBJ2-3 | TRBD2 | . | TRBV13 | TGTGCCAGCAGCCCTAGCTTGGCTAGCGGGTCGGATACGCAGTATTTT | CASSPSLASGSDTQYF
TRBJ1-2 | TRBD1 | . | TRBV30 | TGTGCCTGGGGGGAAGACAGGGTTCCTAAGGGCTACACCTTC | CAWGEDRVPKGYTF
TRBJ2-1 | TRBD2 | . | TRBV6-4 | TGTGCCAGCAGTAGATCCCCTAGCGGGGGGGCTAATGAGCAGTTCTTC | CASSRSPSGGANEQFF
TRBJ1-3 | . | . | TRBV9 | TGTGCCAGCAGCGTAGACACCAACTCTGGAAACACCATATATTTT | CASSVDTNSGNTIYF
TRBJ2-2 | TRBD2 | . | TRBV7-3 | TGTGCCAGCAGCAACAACCCGCGGGGGGGCCACACCGGGGAGCTGTTTTTT | CASSNNPRGGHTGELFF
TRBJ1-2 | TRBD1 | . | TRBV18 | TGTGCCAGCTCTCCACAGGGGGCGGAGGGCTACACCTTC | CASSPQGAEGYTF
TRBJ2-1 | . | . | TRBV6-4 | TGTGCCAGCAGTGACTCCCAGGGAAGCAATGAGCAGTTCTTC | CASSDSQGSNEQFF
TRBJ1-2 | TRBD1 | few | TRBV7-9 | TGTGCCAGCAGCTTCCCCACAGGGGGAGACTATGGCTACACCTTC | CASSFPTGGDYGYTF
TRBJ2-6 | TRBD2 | . | TRBV10-3 | TGTGCCATCGAAGCGGGGGGGCCCTCTGGGGCCAACGTCCTGACTTTC | CAIEAGGPSGANVLTF
TRBJ2-3 | TRBD1 | . | TRBV9 | TGTGCCAGCAGCTTCTCCGGGGACAGGGGGGCAGATACGCAGTATTTT | CASSFSGDRGADTQYF
TRBJ1-4 | TRBD1 | . | TRBV4-1 | TGCGCCAGCAGCCGCTCAACAGGGGGCGTGGGGGAAAAACTGTTTTTT | CASSRSTGGVGEKLFF
TRBJ2-3 | . | . | TRBV7-6 | TGTGCCAGCAGCTTATACCAGGCAGATACGCAGTATTTT | CASSLYQADTQYF
TRBJ2-5 | TRBD1 | . | TRBV5-6 | TGTGCCAGCAGCCCGGGACAGGGGATGGGGGAGACCCAGTACTTC | CASSPGQGMGETQYF
TRBJ1-4 | . | . | TRBV15 | TGTGCCACCAGCAGAGTCGACCAGGGGTATGAAAAACTGTTTTTT | CATSRVDQGYEKLFF
TRBJ2-2 | TRBD2 | . | TRBV6-5 | TGTGCCAGCAGTTTCAGCGGGGGGTACACCGGGGAGCTGTTTTTT | CASSFSGGYTGELFF
TRBJ2-3 | . | . | TRBV7-2 | TGTGCCAGCGCCGGTGATACGCAGTATTTT | CASAGDTQYF
TRBJ1-2 | . | . | TRBV11-2 | TGTGCCAGCAGCTTAGCAGGGCTTACCTCCTATGGCTACACCTTC | CASSLAGLTSYGYTF
TRBJ1-3 | TRBD1 | once | TRBV9 | TGTGCCAGCAGCGCCCGGGACAGCAGAAACCTTGGCACCATATATTTT | CASSARDSRNLGTIYF
TRBJ1-2 | . | few | TRBV2 | TGTGCCAGCAGTGCCGACAGTTTCTATGGCTACACCTTC | CASSADSFYGYTF
TRBJ1-1 | TRBD1 | . | TRBV5-1 | TGCGCCAGCAGCGCACAGGGGGCACCTCTCGACGCTTTCTTT | CASSAQGAPLDAFF
TRBJ2-5 | TRBD1 | few | TRBV2 | TGTGCCAGCAGGCGGACAGGGGGAGAAGAGACCCAGTACTTC | CASRRTGGEETQYF
TRBJ2-1 | TRBD2 | . | TRBV27 | TGTGCCAGCAGTCTAGAGCGGGGGGGCGGGGAGCAGCTCTTC | CASSLERGGGEQLF
TRBJ1-1 | TRBD1 | . | TRBV7-3 | TGTGCCAGCAGCCTGGGGACAGCCGGTAACACTGAAGCTTTCTTT | CASSLGTAGNTEAFF
TRBJ2-5 | . | . | TRBV5-1 | TGCGCCAGCGCCTGGGGGCAGACCCAGTACTTC | CASAWGQTQYF
TRBJ2-4 | TRBD2 | once | TRBV10-3 | TGTGCCATCGGTACTAGCGGGGGGACAAACATTCAGTACTTC | CAIGTSGGTNIQYF
TRBJ1-5 | . | . | TRBV7-8 | TGTGCCAGCAGCCCCGATGGGTGGCAGGGCCTAAGCAATCAGCCCCAGCATTTT | CASSPDGWQGLSNQPQHF
TRBJ2-5 | . | . | TRBV2 | TGTGCCAGCAGTCACTCCCCGGGGAGTAAGACCCAGTACTTC | CASSHSPGSKTQYF
TRBJ2-6 | . | once | TRBV29-1 | TGCAGCGTTGTGCTAGAACTAGAAATCTCTGGGGCCAACGTCCTGACTTTC | CSVVLELEISGANVLTF
TRBJ1-4 | . | . | TRBV6-5 | TGTGCCAGCAGTATCCGGGCAACTAATGAAAAACTGTTTTTT | CASSIRATNEKLFF
TRBJ1-5 | . | . | TRBV5-1 | TGCGCCAGCAGCTTGTCAGGGAGCAATCAGCCCCAGCATTTT | CASSLSGSNQPQHF
TRBJ2-2 | . | . | TRBV11-1 | TGTGCCAGCAGCTTAACGGGTACCGGGGAGCTGTTTTTT | CASSLTGTGELFF
TRBJ2-3 | TRBD2 | . | TRBV10-3 | TGTGCCATCAGTGTGCAGCGGGGGTATACAGATACGCAGTATTTT | CAISVQRGYTDTQYF
TRBJ2-3 | . | . | TRBV7-6 | TGTGCCAGCAGCCAGACTATTACAGATACGCAGTATTTT | CASSQTITDTQYF
TRBJ2-5 | . | once | TRBV28 | TGTGCCAGCAGTTTGGTGCGAGGGGAGACCCAGTACTTC | CASSLVRGETQYF